These 10 T cell receptor beta chains were all obtained from the same sample, sequenced in a study of blood T cell repertoires in COVID-19. Measured with immunoSEQ multiplex PCR; TCRdb has only the in-frame clones, and not every one. The repertoire has some 260,000 clones, about 90% of them found once; the top ten carry roughly a tenth. The sequenced sample was peripheral blood. These receptors were taken from a woman aged 70-85 years with COVID-19, enrolled during active disease.

The chain links TRBV2 to TRBJ1-6; tentatively, D is TRBD1 (5 bases). Germline V gene lookup returns CDR1 SNHLY and CDR2 FYNNEI. Trimming pared 6 bases from V and 8 bases from J, leaving 8 bases between. The CDR3 is made up of 12 amino acids. CDR3 DNA: TGTGCCAGCAGGACAGCAGATTCACCCCTCCACTTT. Protein sequence: CASRTADSPLHF.

A single count supports this clone. The chain uses TRBV10-3 and TRBJ1-1, with 8 bases fitting TRBD1. CDR3 length: 14 residues. Germline CDR1 ENHRY, CDR2 SYGVKD. J gave up 3 bases and V 6 bases, and 6 bases lay outside the gene matches. CDR3 amino acids: CAIRDGTGHTEAFF. DNA for the CDR3: TGTGCCATCAGAGACGGGACAGGTCACACTGAAGCTTTCTTT.

This clone appeared a single time. This sequence joins TRBV11-2 and TRBJ2-7; a weak D match, TRBD1 (6 bases). The CDR3 has 15 amino acids. Germline assignment: CDR1 SGHAT and CDR2 FQNNGV. Trimming removed 6 bases from V and 4 bases from J, with 19 bases in between. CDR3 sequence reads: CASRQGGLDGYEQYF. Written as DNA, the CDR3 is TGTGCCAGCAGACAAGGGGGTCTAGACGGGTACGAGCAGTACTTC.

This chain connects TRBV6-5 to TRBJ1-1, with a possible D match to TRBD1 (5 bases). The CDR3 contains 11 residues. CDR1 is MNHEY, CDR2 SVGAGI, per germline. The V and J ends lost 4 bases and 7 bases respectively, with 7 bases between them. CDR3 nucleotides: TGTGCCAGCAGTTTGACAGTTGAAGCTTTCTTT. Protein: CASSLTVEAFF.

The V and J genes are TRBV24-1 and TRBJ2-1; 8 nucleotides align to TRBD2. The CDR3 extends over 14 amino acids. CDR1 and CDR2 from the germline V gene are KGHDR and SFDVKD. The V gene end was trimmed by 5 bases and the J gene end by 8 bases; junction bases not matched to a gene: 7. The DNA for the CDR3 is TGTGCCACCAGTGTGTTAGCGGGAACGCATGAGCAGTTCTTC. Amino acids: CATSVLAGTHEQFF.

The chain joins TRBV7-9 to TRBJ2-1; 15 bases are shared with TRBD2. Trimming cost V 1 base and J 8 bases; bases outside gene matches: 6. Germline assignment: CDR1 SEHNR and CDR2 FQNEAQ (reference sequence). The length of the CDR3 is 17 residues. CDR3: CASSLVRGLAGGDEQFF. The CDR3 DNA reads as TGTGCCAGCAGCTTAGTGCGGGGACTAGCGGGGGGAGATGAGCAGTTCTTC.

The chain combines TRBV14 with TRBJ2-7, with D perhaps matching TRBD1 (6 bases). With 4 bases removed from V and 7 bases from J, the gap between germline ends came to 17 bases. Germline CDR1 is SGHDN and CDR2 is FVKESK. The CDR3 is 14 residues long. The chain's CDR3 is CASSRDRMGWEQYF. In DNA, the CDR3 is TGTGCCAGCAGCCGCGACAGGATGGGATGGGAGCAGTACTTC.

This clone was recorded only once. The rearrangement joins TRBV5-4 to TRBJ2-4; D possibly corresponds to TRBD2 (5 bases). The CDR3 runs 15 residues. CDR1 and CDR2 (germline): SGHNT, YYREEE (reference sequence). The V and J ends lost 2 bases and 3 bases respectively, with 12 bases between them. CDR3 sequence (DNA): TGTGCCAGCAGCTTTCCCGGGGAAGGCAAAAACATTCAGTACTTC. It yields the protein CASSFPGEGKNIQYF.

The V and J genes are TRBV21-1 and TRBJ2-5; the table names TRBD1, a call not compared with the DNA. TRBV21-1 is a listed pseudogene. The CDR3 extends over 11 amino acids. CDR3 nucleotide sequence: TGTGCCAGCAGCGCACAGGAACCTCAGTACTTC. Translated: CASSAQEPQYF.

The chain links TRBV18 to TRBJ1-2, with TRBD1 as a possible D gene (5 bases). The germline V gene encodes CDR1 KGHSH and CDR2 LQKENI. Trimming pared 3 bases from V and 4 bases from J, leaving 21 bases between. The CDR3 contains 17 residues. The DNA for the CDR3 is TGTGCCAGCTCACCCCTTGACAGACCTAAGACCGCCTATGGCTACACCTTC. Translating gives CASSPLDRPKTAYGYTF.